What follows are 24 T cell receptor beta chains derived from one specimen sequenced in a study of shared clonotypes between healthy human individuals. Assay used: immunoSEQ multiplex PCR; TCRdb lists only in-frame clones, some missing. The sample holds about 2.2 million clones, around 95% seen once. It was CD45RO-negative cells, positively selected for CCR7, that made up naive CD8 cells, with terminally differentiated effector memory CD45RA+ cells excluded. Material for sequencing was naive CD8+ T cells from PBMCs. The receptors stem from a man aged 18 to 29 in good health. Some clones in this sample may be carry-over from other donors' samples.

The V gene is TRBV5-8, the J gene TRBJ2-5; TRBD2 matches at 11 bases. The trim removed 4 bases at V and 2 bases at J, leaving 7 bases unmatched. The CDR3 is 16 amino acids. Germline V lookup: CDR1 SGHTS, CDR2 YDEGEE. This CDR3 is CASSPFLAGGQETQYF. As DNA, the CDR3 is TGTGCCAGCAGCCCATTCCTAGCGGGAGGTCAAGAGACCCAGTACTTC.

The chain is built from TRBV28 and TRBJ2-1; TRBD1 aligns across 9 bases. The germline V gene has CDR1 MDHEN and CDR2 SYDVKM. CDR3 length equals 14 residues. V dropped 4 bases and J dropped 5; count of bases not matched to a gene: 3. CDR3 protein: CASSWDRENNEQFF. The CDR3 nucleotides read TGTGCCAGCAGTTGGGACAGGGAGAACAATGAGCAGTTCTTC.

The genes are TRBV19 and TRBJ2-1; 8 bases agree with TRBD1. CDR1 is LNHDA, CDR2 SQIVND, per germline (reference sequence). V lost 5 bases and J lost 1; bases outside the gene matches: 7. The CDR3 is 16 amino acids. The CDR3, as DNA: TGTGCCAGTAGTCGATCCAGGGGGCCGTCCTACAATGAGCAGTTCTTC. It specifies CASSRSRGPSYNEQFF.

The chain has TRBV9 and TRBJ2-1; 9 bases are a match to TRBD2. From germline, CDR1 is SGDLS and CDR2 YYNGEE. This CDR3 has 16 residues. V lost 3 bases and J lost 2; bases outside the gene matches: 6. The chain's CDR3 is CASSARAGGTYNEQFF. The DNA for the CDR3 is TGTGCCAGCAGCGCAAGAGCGGGAGGCACCTACAATGAGCAGTTCTTC.

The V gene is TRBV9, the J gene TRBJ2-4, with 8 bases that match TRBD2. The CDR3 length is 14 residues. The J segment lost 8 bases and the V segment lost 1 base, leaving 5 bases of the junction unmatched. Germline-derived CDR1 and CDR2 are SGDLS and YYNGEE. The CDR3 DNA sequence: TGTGCCAGCAGCGTAAATTCGGGGGGGTACATTCAGTACTTC. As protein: CASSVNSGGYIQYF. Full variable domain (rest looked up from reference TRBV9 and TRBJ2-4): DSGVTQTPKHLITATGQRVTLRCSPRSGDLSVYWYQQSLDQGLQFLIQYYNGEERAKGNILERFSAQQFPDLHSELNLSSLELGDSALYFCASSVNSGGYIQYFGAGTRLSVL.

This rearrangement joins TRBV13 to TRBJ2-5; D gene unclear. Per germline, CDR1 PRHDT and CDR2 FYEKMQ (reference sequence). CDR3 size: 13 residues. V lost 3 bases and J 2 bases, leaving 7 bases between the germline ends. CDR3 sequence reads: CASSFVLQETQYF. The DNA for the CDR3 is TGTGCCAGCAGCTTCGTCTTACAAGAGACCCAGTACTTC.

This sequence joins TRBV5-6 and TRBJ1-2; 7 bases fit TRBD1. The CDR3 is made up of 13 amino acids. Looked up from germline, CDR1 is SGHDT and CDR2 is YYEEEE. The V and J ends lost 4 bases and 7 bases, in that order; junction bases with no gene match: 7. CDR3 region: CASSPTGVGGYTF. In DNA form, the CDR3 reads TGTGCCAGCAGCCCCACAGGGGTGGGTGGCTACACCTTC.

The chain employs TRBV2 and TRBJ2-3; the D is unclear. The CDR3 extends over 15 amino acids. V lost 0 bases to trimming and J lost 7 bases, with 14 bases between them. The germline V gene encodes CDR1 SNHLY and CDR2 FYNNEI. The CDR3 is CASSEAWSLGNTQYF. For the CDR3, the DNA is TGTGCCAGCAGTGAAGCGTGGAGCTTGGGTAATACGCAGTATTTT.

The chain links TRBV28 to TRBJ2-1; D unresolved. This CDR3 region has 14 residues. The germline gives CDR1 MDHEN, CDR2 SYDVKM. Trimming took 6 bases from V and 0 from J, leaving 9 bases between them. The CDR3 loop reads CASRGMSSYNEQFF. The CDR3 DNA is TGTGCCAGCAGGGGAATGAGCTCCTACAATGAGCAGTTCTTC.

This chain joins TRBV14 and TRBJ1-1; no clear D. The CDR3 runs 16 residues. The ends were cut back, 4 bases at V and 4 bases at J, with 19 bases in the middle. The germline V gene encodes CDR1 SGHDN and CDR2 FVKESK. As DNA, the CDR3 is TGTGCCAGCAGCCCATTAGGGCCGACTACGGGCACTGAAGCTTTCTTT. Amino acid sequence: CASSPLGPTTGTEAFF.

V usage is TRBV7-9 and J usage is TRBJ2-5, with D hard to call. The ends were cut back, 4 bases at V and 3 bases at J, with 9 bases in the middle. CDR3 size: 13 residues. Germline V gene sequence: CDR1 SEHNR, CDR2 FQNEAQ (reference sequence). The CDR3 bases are TGTGCCAGCAGCTCCGGCCCCGAAGAGACCCAGTACTTC. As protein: CASSSGPEETQYF. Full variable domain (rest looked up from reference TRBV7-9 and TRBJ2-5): DTGVSQNPRHKITKRGQNVTFRCDPISEHNRLYWYRQTLGQGPEFLTYFQNEAQLEKSRLLSDRFSAERPKGSFSTLEIQRTEQGDSAMYLCASSSGPEETQYFGPGTRLLVL.

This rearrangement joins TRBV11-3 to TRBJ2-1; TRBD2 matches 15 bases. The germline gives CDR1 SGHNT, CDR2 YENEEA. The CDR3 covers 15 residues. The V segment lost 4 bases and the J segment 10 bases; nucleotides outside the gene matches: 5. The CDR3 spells CASSSGLAGGWEQFF. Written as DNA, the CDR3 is TGTGCCAGCAGCTCGGGACTAGCGGGAGGCTGGGAGCAGTTCTTC.

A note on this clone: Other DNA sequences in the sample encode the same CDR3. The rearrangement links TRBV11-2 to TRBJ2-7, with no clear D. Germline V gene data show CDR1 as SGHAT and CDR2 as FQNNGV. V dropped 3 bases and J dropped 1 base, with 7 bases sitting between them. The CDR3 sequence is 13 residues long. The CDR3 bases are TGTGCCAGCAGCTTTTCTACTTCCTACGAGCAGTACTTC. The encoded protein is CASSFSTSYEQYF.

This chain's CDR3 is CASSESSRDTHMNTEAFF. The CDR3 bases are TGCGCCAGCAGTGAATCCTCCCGGGATACCCACATGAACACTGAAGCTTTCTTT. The chain employs TRBV10-1 and TRBJ1-1; D ambiguous. The CDR3 is made up of 18 amino acids. Trimming left V 3 bases short and J 0 bases short, with 20 bases between. Germline V gene data show CDR1 as WNHNN and CDR2 as SYGVQD (reference sequence).

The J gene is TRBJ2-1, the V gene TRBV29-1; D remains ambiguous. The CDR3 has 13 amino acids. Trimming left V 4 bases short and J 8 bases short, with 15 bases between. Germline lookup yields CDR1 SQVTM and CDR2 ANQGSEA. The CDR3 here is CSVGELAWYEQFF. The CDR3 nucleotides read TGCAGCGTTGGAGAATTAGCTTGGTATGAGCAGTTCTTC.

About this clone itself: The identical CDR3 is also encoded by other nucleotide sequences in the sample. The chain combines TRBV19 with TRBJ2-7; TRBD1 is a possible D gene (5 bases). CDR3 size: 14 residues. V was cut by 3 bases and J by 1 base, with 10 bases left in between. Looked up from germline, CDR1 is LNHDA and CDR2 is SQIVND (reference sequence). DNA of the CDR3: TGTGCCAGTAGTATTGGCGACAGATCCTACGAGCAGTACTTC. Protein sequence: CASSIGDRSYEQYF.

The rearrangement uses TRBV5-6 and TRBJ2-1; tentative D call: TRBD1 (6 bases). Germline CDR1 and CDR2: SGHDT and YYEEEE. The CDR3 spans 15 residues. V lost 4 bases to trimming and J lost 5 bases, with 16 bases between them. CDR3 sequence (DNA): TGTGCCAGCAGCCAACCCACGACAGGAGACAATGAGCAGTTCTTC. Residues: CASSQPTTGDNEQFF.

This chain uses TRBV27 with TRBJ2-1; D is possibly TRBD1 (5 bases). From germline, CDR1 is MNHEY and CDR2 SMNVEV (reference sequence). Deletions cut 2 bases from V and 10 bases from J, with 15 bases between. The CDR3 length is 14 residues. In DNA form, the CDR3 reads TGTGCCAGCAGTTTACTCGACAGACAGAGCGAGCAGTTCTTC. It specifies CASSLLDRQSEQFF.

CDR3 DNA sequence: TGTGCCAGCAGCGACCTTAGCGGTATCTCCTACAATGAGCAGTTCTTC. This codes for CASSDLSGISYNEQFF. The V and J genes are TRBV7-9 and TRBJ2-1, with D perhaps TRBD2 (6 bases). Trimming took 5 bases from V and 0 from J, leaving 14 bases between them. Germline lookup yields CDR1 SEHNR and CDR2 FQNEAQ (reference sequence). This CDR3 contains 16 residues. Using reference TRBV7-9 and TRBJ2-1 for the parts outside the CDR3, the full variable domain is DTGVSQNPRHKITKRGQNVTFRCDPISEHNRLYWYRQTLGQGPEFLTYFQNEAQLEKSRLLSDRFSAERPKGSFSTLEIQRTEQGDSAMYLCASSDLSGISYNEQFFGPGTRLTVL.

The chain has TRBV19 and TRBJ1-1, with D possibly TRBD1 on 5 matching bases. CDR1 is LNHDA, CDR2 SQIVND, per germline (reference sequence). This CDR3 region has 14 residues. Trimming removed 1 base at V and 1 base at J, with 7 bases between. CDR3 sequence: CASSIVGENTEAFF. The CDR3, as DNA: TGTGCCAGTAGTATAGTAGGGGAGAACACTGAAGCTTTCTTT.

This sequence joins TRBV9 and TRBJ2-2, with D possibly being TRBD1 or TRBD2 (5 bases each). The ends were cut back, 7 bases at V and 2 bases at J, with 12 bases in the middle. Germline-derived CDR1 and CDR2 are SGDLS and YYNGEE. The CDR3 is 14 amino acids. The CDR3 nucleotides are TGTGCCAGCCGGGGACCCATCAACACCGGGGAGCTGTTTTTT. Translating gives CASRGPINTGELFF.

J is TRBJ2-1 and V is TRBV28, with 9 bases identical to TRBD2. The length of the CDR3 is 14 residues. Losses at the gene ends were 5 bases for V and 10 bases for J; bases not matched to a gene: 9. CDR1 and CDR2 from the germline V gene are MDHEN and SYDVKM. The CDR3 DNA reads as TGTGCCAGCAGTCTTAGCGGGAGCCCTGAGGAGCAGTTCTTC. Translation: CASSLSGSPEEQFF.

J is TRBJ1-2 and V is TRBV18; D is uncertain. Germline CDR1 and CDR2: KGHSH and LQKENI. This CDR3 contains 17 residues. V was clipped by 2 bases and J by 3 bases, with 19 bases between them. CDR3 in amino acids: CASSPSLGGGRYYGYTF. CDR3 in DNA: TGTGCCAGCTCACCATCATTAGGTGGAGGCAGATACTATGGCTACACCTTC.

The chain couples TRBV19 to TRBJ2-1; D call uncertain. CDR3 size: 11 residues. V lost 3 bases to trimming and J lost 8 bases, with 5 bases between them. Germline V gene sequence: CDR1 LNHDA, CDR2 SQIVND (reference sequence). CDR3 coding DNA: TGTGCCAGTAGTATTAGGGATGAGCAGTTCTTC. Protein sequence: CASSIRDEQFF.